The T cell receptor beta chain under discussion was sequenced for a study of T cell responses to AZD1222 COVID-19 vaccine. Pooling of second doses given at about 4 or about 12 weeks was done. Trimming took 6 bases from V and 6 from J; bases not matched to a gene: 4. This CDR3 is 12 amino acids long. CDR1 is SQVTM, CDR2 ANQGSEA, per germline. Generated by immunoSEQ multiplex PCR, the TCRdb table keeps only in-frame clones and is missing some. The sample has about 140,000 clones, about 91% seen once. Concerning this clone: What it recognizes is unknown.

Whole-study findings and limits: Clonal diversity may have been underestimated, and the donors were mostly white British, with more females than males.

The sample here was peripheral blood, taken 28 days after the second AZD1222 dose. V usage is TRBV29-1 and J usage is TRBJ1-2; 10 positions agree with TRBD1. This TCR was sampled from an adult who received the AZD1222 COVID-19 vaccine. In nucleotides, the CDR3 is TGCAGCGTACCGGGACAGGGGAATGGCTACACCTTC. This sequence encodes CSVPGQGNGYTF.